Shown below are 8 T cell receptor beta chains from a single sample sequenced in a study of blood T cells in healthy people across ages. A J-beta primer mix and a sample-barcoded 5' primer were used in a second PCR of roughly 6 to 11 cycles. One entry per CDR3 protein results from TCRdb running MiXCR on the 5' RACE reads. The top ten clones hold 6.5% to 8.5% of a sample with around 1,500,000 distinct CDR3 sequences, 28% of them seen once. The sequenced sample consisted of blood. Receptors originate from a woman in her twenties or thirties in good health.

This chain uses TRBV20-1 with TRBJ2-7; D is uncertain. CDR1 and CDR2 from the germline V gene are DFQATT and SNEGSKA (reference sequence). V was trimmed by 2 bases and J by 2 bases, leaving 19 bases between them. The CDR3 is made up of 16 amino acids. The CDR3 loop is CSARLPDARGTYEQYF. Here the CDR3 DNA reads TGCAGTGCTAGATTACCGGACGCCCGAGGCACCTACGAGCAGTACTTC.

Points on this clonotype: This may be a read error, as it is one base from a much larger clone. The V gene is TRBV10-3, the J gene TRBJ2-7; 9 bases map to TRBD1. V was pared by 6 bases and J by 11 bases, with 14 bases of the junction left unmatched. Germline assignment: CDR1 ENHRY and CDR2 SYGVKD. CDR3 size: 14 residues. CDR3 nucleotide sequence: TGTGCCATCAGGGAGCCGACAGGGGGTATGACGGAGTACTTC. This sequence encodes CAIREPTGGMTEYF.

The genes are TRBV6-6 and TRBJ1-2, with TRBD1 matching over 7 bases. Germline-derived CDR1 and CDR2 are MNHNY and SVGAGI (reference sequence). The CDR3 has 14 residues. The V and J ends lost 2 bases and 3 bases, in that order; junction bases with no gene match: 3. The CDR3 loop reads CASSYTGAYYGYTF. CDR3 sequence (DNA): TGTGCCAGCAGTTACACAGGGGCTTACTATGGCTACACCTTC.

This clonotype was seen only once. The chain is built from TRBV6-2 or TRBV6-3 and TRBJ1-1; D ambiguous. The V gene's germline CDR1 is MNHEY and CDR2 SVGEGT. V gave up 4 bases and J gave up 11 bases, with 14 bases separating them. This CDR3 is built from 12 residues. The CDR3 DNA sequence: TGTGCCAGCAGTTCCCCCCGGGAGTCGGCTTTCTTT. Translating gives CASSSPRESAFF.

This clonotype was picked up many times. This sequence joins TRBV20-1 and TRBJ2-3; D uncertain. The CDR3 has 14 residues. V was clipped by 0 bases and J by 2 bases, with 9 bases between them. Germline assignment: CDR1 DFQATT and CDR2 SNEGSKA (reference sequence). CDR3 sequence reads: CSARDPDHTDTQYF. The CDR3 region has the DNA TGCAGTGCTAGAGACCCCGACCACACAGATACGCAGTATTTT.

The chain combines TRBV20-1 with TRBJ1-4; D is ambiguous. The CDR3 extends over 12 amino acids. CDR1 DFQATT and CDR2 SNEGSKA come from the germline V gene (reference sequence). Trimming pared 5 bases from V and 8 bases from J, leaving 12 bases between. The DNA for the CDR3 is TGCAGTGCTCCCCGGGCTCAAGAAAAACTGTTTTTT. Translated, it gives CSAPRAQEKLFF.

The genes are TRBV6-6 and TRBJ1-2; D remains ambiguous. The CDR3 is made up of 13 amino acids. The V and J ends lost 5 bases and 8 bases respectively, with 15 bases between them. The germline gives CDR1 MNHNY, CDR2 SVGAGI (reference sequence). Here the CDR3 DNA reads TGTGCCAGCAGTCCTACCGCCCGAGGGGGCTACACCTTC. It specifies CASSPTARGGYTF.

V and J are TRBV5-1 and TRBJ2-1, with 7 bases lining up with TRBD1. Matching the DNA end better, TRBJ2-7 makes the J call doubtful. Germline CDR1 is SGHRS and CDR2 is YFSETQ. The CDR3 totals 16 residues. For the CDR3, the DNA is TGCGCCAGCAGCCTACAGGACAGGAAGGGCATCTACGAGCAGTACTTC. This sequence encodes CASSLQDRKGIYEQYF.